This passage covers 16 T cell receptor beta chains from one sample sequenced in a study of blood T cells in healthy people across ages. Together with a sample-barcoded 5' primer, a J-beta primer mix was included in a second PCR lasting roughly 6 to 12 cycles. TCRdb processed the 5' RACE reads anew with MiXCR; each CDR3 protein has one entry. In the table there are 780,000 or so distinct CDR3 sequences, roughly 50% of which are singletons. The sequenced sample was blood. Receptor source: a man aged 35 to 55 in good health.

The rearrangement uses TRBV6-5 and TRBJ2-7; 11 bases align to TRBD2. Per the germline V gene, CDR1 is MNHEY and CDR2 is SVGAGI. After removal of 2 bases from V and 5 bases from J, the junction contained 8 bases not matched to a gene. This CDR3 has 16 residues. CDR3 region: CASSYTDPGLADEQYF. The CDR3 nucleotides read TGTGCCAGCAGTTACACCGACCCGGGACTAGCGGACGAGCAGTACTTC.

The chain links TRBV4-2 to TRBJ2-7; 7 nucleotides line up with TRBD2. The ends lost 0 bases at V and 0 bases at J; junction bases unmatched: 2. The CDR3 consists of 15 residues. Germline V gene lookup returns CDR1 LGHNA and CDR2 YNFKEQ. CDR3: CASSQDGGSSYEQYF. The CDR3 region has the DNA TGTGCCAGCAGCCAAGATGGCGGGAGCTCCTACGAGCAGTACTTC.

The genes are TRBV12-3 or TRBV12-4 and TRBJ1-3; D gene unclear. Trimming took off 1 base at V and 3 bases at J, with 13 bases between the two ends. There are 16 residues in the CDR3. The CDR3 DNA is TGTGCCAGCAGTTTAGGGCGTCCGGACCTTGGAAACACCATATATTTT. Translated, it gives CASSLGRPDLGNTIYF.

The chain uses TRBV2 and TRBJ2-1; D perhaps matches TRBD1 (6 bases). The germline V gene encodes CDR1 SNHLY and CDR2 FYNNEI. Trimming cost V 4 bases and J 5 bases, with 15 bases left between them. This CDR3 region has 15 residues. The CDR3 nucleotides are TGTGCCAGCAGTGCATCCTGGGGGCGGGACAATGAGCAGTTCTTC. Its translation is CASSASWGRDNEQFF.

The chain uses TRBV30 and TRBJ1-4; D possibly corresponds to TRBD1 (5 bases). The CDR3 sequence is 14 residues long. V lost 1 base and J 9 bases, leaving 15 bases between the germline ends. In germline, CDR1 is GTSNPN, CDR2 SVGIG (reference sequence). The CDR3 spells CAWSGSGLEKKLFF. The CDR3 nucleotides are TGTGCCTGGAGTGGATCGGGGCTGGAGAAAAAACTGTTTTTT.

This clonotype turned up a few times. The V gene is TRBV3-1, the J gene TRBJ2-7; 12 bases line up with TRBD2. Germline-derived CDR1 and CDR2 are LGHDT and YNNKEL (reference sequence). The V gene end was trimmed by 4 bases and the J gene end by 6 bases; junction bases not matched to a gene: 4. This CDR3 has 14 amino acids. CDR3 amino acids: CASSPMTSGSEQYF. DNA for the CDR3: TGTGCCAGCAGCCCTATGACTAGCGGGAGCGAGCAGTACTTC.

This clonotype was found a few times. This rearrangement joins TRBV20-1 to TRBJ2-5, with 10 bases fitting TRBD1. J gave up 3 bases and V 6 bases, and 1 base lay outside the gene matches. The CDR3 contains 12 residues. Germline assignment: CDR1 DFQATT and CDR2 SNEGSKA (reference sequence). Written as DNA, the CDR3 is TGCAGTGCGGACAGGGGGAAAGAGACCCAGTACTTC. Translation: CSADRGKETQYF.

This clonotype was counted a few times. The chain is built from TRBV27 and TRBJ2-4; no definite D call. The CDR3 contains 16 residues. Germline V CDR1 and CDR2: MNHEY, SMNVEV (reference sequence). Trimming took 3 bases from V and 1 from J, leaving 13 bases between them. The CDR3 nucleotides are TGTGCCAGCAGTTTCACCTGGGCTCTGGCCAAAAACATTCAGTACTTC. Translating gives CASSFTWALAKNIQYF.

This chain links TRBV20-1 with TRBJ2-1; D is unclear. Germline V gives CDR1 DFQATT, CDR2 SNEGSKA (reference sequence). The CDR3 covers 14 residues. Trimming left V 3 bases short and J 2 bases short, with 11 bases between. The CDR3 bases are TGCAGTGCTAGGATCGGCGGCCCCTACAATGAGCAGTTCTTC. It specifies CSARIGGPYNEQFF.

The V gene is TRBV28, the J gene TRBJ2-4; D is uncertain. The CDR3 is 14 residues long. V was cut by 8 bases and J by 0 bases, with 11 bases left in between. CDR1 and CDR2 (germline): MDHEN, SYDVKM. CDR3 bases: TGTGCCAGCGACGCAGGCGGAGCCAAAAACATTCAGTACTTC. Amino acids: CASDAGGAKNIQYF.

This rearrangement joins TRBV5-1 to TRBJ1-1; no clear D gene. V was pared by 4 bases and J by 1 base, with 17 bases between. CDR1 and CDR2 (germline): SGHRS, YFSETQ. This CDR3 comprises 16 residues. The CDR3 loop reads CASSDPGGYTNTEAFF. The CDR3, as DNA: TGCGCCAGCAGCGACCCGGGAGGTTATACGAACACTGAAGCTTTCTTT.

The chain couples TRBV7-2 to TRBJ2-1, with 12 bases aligning to TRBD2. Per the germline V gene, CDR1 is SGHTA and CDR2 is FQGNSA. V shed 3 bases and J 0 bases; nucleotides not matched to a gene: 3. The CDR3 extends over 17 amino acids. CDR3: CASSFRLAGVSYNEQFF. The CDR3 DNA follows: TGTGCCAGCAGCTTTAGACTAGCGGGGGTCTCCTACAATGAGCAGTTCTTC.

The sample holds one count of this clonotype. The rearrangement uses TRBV20-1 and TRBJ2-7, with a possible D match to TRBD1 (6 bases). Germline CDR1 is DFQATT and CDR2 is SNEGSKA (reference sequence). The length of the CDR3 is 14 residues. V gave up 0 bases and J gave up 2 bases, with 11 bases separating them. CDR3 residues: CSARDTQGTYEQYF. The CDR3, as DNA: TGCAGTGCTAGAGACACACAGGGAACCTACGAGCAGTACTTC.

This clonotype came up a few times. The rearrangement links TRBV7-9 to TRBJ1-4, with TRBD1 matching 9 bases. CDR1 is SEHNR and CDR2 is FQNEAQ in the germline V gene (reference sequence). Trimming cost V 5 bases and J 8 bases; bases outside gene matches: 9. The CDR3 covers 15 residues. CDR3 in amino acids: CASSPWDRDREKLFF. CDR3 bases: TGTGCCAGCAGCCCGTGGGACAGGGATCGGGAAAAACTGTTTTTT.

The J gene is TRBJ2-3, the V gene TRBV14; TRBD2 agrees at 13 bases. There are 19 residues in the CDR3. CDR1 and CDR2 (germline): SGHDN, FVKESK. V shed 3 bases and J 6 bases; nucleotides not matched to a gene: 15. The CDR3 nucleotides read TGTGCCAGCAGCCACGGACTAGCGGGAGAGGGGATGGGAGGCGATACGCAGTATTTT. Translating gives CASSHGLAGEGMGGDTQYF.

This clonotype showed up just a few times. The chain joins TRBV6-5 to TRBJ2-1; TRBD2 matches at 13 bases. Looked up from germline, CDR1 is MNHEY and CDR2 is SVGAGI. The CDR3 loop spans 16 amino acids. The V segment lost 7 bases and the J segment 3 bases; nucleotides outside the gene matches: 6. The DNA of the CDR3 is TGTGCCAGCACCCAGACTAGCGGGAGGATCTACAATGAGCAGTTCTTC. This translates into CASTQTSGRIYNEQFF.